These 11 T cell receptor beta chains were sequenced from one sample in a study of shared clonotypes between healthy human individuals. The method was immunoSEQ multiplex PCR; TCRdb's version includes in-frame clones alone and lacks a portion of them. The sample shows 950,000 to 1,100,000 clones, about four fifths of them seen only once. Sequences were obtained from memory CD4+ T cells from PBMCs. Subset described: CD45RA-negative fraction. The receptors originated from a young man in good health. Some clones in this sample may be carry-over from other donors' samples.

Written as DNA, the CDR3 is TGTGCCAGCAGTCTCTCCCGTGGTTGGACAACTAATGAAAAACTGTTTTTT. It specifies CASSLSRGWTTNEKLFF. The V and J genes are TRBV27 and TRBJ1-4; D is undetermined. This CDR3 is built from 17 residues. CDR1 and CDR2 from the germline V gene are MNHEY and SMNVEV (reference sequence). Deletions cut 5 bases from V and 0 bases from J, with 16 bases between.

V usage is TRBV4-2 and J usage is TRBJ1-1; D ambiguous. This CDR3 is 15 amino acids long. The V end lost 1 base, the J end lost 0 bases, and 9 bases lay between the germline ends. Germline V gives CDR1 LGHNA, CDR2 YNFKEQ. This chain's CDR3 is CASSQARTVNTEAFF. The DNA of the CDR3 is TGTGCCAGCAGCCAAGCCCGGACGGTGAACACTGAAGCTTTCTTT.

The gene calls are TRBV6-6 and TRBJ2-1, with unresolved D. The CDR3 length is 13 residues. Trimming removed 5 bases from V and 10 bases from J, with 15 bases in between. Germline V gene sequence: CDR1 MNHNY, CDR2 SVGAGI (reference sequence). The CDR3 loop is CASSAPLAVEQFF. Written as DNA, the CDR3 is TGTGCCAGCAGTGCCCCCCTGGCGGTGGAGCAGTTCTTC.

The chain combines TRBV6-6 with TRBJ1-5, with 7 bases matching TRBD1. Unmatched junction bases numbered 4, after V lost 2 bases and J lost 0 bases. The V gene's germline CDR1 is MNHNY and CDR2 SVGAGI (reference sequence). The CDR3 covers 16 residues. This CDR3 reads CASSYGDSYSNQPQHF. CDR3 DNA sequence: TGTGCCAGCAGTTACGGGGACAGTTATAGCAATCAGCCCCAGCATTTT.

This sequence joins TRBV9 and TRBJ1-1; 8 positions match TRBD1. Germline CDR1 is SGDLS and CDR2 is YYNGEE. J lost 5 bases, V lost 0 bases, and 3 bases had no gene match. The CDR3 runs 14 residues. For the CDR3, the DNA is TGTGCCAGCAGCGTAGATCAGGGGGCGACTGAAGCTTTCTTT. This encodes CASSVDQGATEAFF. The full variable domain, with the rest looked up from reference TRBV9 and TRBJ1-1, is DSGVTQTPKHLITATGQRVTLRCSPRSGDLSVYWYQQSLDQGLQFLIQYYNGEERAKGNILERFSAQQFPDLHSELNLSSLELGDSALYFCASSVDQGATEAFFGQGTRLTVV.

For this clone: A much larger clonotype is one base distant, so this may be a read error. J is TRBJ2-7 and V is TRBV14; the D is unclear. CDR1 and CDR2 (germline): SGHDN, FVKESK. This CDR3 is built from 15 residues. Trimming took off 4 bases at V and 3 bases at J, with 16 bases between the two ends. CDR3 amino acids: CASSRDWARNYEQYF. In DNA form, the CDR3 reads TGTGCCAGCAGCCGAGATTGGGCCCGAAACTACGAGCAGTACTTC.

The chain is built from TRBV7-2 and TRBJ1-5; D is unresolved. This CDR3 is built from 13 residues. Looked up from germline, CDR1 is SGHTA and CDR2 is FQGNSA. The V and J ends lost 5 bases and 9 bases respectively, with 14 bases between them. CDR3 coding DNA: TGTGCCAGCAGCCCGAACCCGAGTACGCCCCAGCATTTT. This codes for CASSPNPSTPQHF. Together with reference TRBV7-2 and TRBJ1-5, the CDR3 gives the full variable domain: GAGVSQSPSNKVTEKGKDVELRCDPISGHTALYWYRQSLGQGLEFLIYFQGNSAPDKSGLPSDRFSAERTGGSVSTLTIQRTQQEDSAVYLCASSPNPSTPQHFGDGTRLSIL.

Worth noting for this clone: A clone one base away is much larger, so this may be a read error. This chain uses TRBV14 with TRBJ2-2, with 8 bases that match TRBD2. The germline V gene has CDR1 SGHDN and CDR2 FVKESK. The trim removed 3 bases at V and 6 bases at J, leaving 6 bases unmatched. The CDR3 is 15 amino acids. The CDR3 is CASSHDGRAAGELFF. The CDR3 nucleotides read TGTGCCAGCAGCCATGACGGGAGGGCCGCCGGGGAGCTGTTTTTT.

The chain links TRBV15 to TRBJ2-2; 9 nucleotides agree with TRBD2. Germline V gene lookup returns CDR1 LNHNV and CDR2 YYDKDF (reference sequence). This CDR3 contains 15 residues. The J segment lost 6 bases and the V segment lost 1 base, leaving 3 bases of the junction unmatched. The CDR3 spells CATSRVAGAAGELFF. CDR3 in DNA: TGTGCCACCAGCAGAGTAGCGGGAGCAGCCGGGGAGCTGTTTTTT.

V usage is TRBV28 and J usage is TRBJ2-1; 11 positions agree with TRBD2. Germline V gene data show CDR1 as MDHEN and CDR2 as SYDVKM. V gave up 5 bases and J gave up 4 bases; unmatched junction bases: 7. The CDR3 sequence is 16 residues long. CDR3 protein: CASSSPGTSGYNEQFF. CDR3 coding DNA: TGTGCCAGCAGTAGTCCCGGGACTAGCGGATACAATGAGCAGTTCTTC.

This chain uses TRBV5-1 with TRBJ1-2, with 9 bases that match TRBD1. With V trimmed by 0 bases and J by 4 bases, 7 bases remained unmatched. The length of the CDR3 is 16 residues. CDR1 is SGHRS and CDR2 is YFSETQ in the germline V gene. CDR3 coding DNA: TGCGCCAGCAGCTTGGGACGTACAGGGGGCCGCTATGGCTACACCTTC. Residues: CASSLGRTGGRYGYTF.